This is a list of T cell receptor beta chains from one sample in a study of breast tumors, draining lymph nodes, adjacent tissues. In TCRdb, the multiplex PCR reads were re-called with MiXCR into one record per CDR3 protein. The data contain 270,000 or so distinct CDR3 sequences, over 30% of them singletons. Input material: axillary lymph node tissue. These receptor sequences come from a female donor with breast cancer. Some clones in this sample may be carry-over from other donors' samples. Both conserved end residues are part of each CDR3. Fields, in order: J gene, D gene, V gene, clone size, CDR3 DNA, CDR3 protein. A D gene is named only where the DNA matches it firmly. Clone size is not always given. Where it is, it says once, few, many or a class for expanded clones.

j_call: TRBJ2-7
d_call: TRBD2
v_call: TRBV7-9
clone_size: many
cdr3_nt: TGTGCCAGCAGCTTAGGTTTTGACCTAGCGGGAGCCTCCTACGAGCAGTACTTC
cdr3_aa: CASSLGFDLAGASYEQYF

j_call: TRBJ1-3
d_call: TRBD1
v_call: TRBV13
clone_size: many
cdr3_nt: TGTGCCAGCAGCCCCAGGGGGCCAGGAAACACCATATATTTT
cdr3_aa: CASSPRGPGNTIYF

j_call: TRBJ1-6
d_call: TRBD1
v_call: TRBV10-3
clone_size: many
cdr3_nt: TGTGCCATCAGTGAGTCGTTAGGGGGCTTTGGTTCACCCCTCCACTTT
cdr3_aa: CAISESLGGFGSPLHF

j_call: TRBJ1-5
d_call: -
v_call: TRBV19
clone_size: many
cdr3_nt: TGTGCCAGTAGTATCCCAGGGTCCCCTCAGCCCCAGCATTTT
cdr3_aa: CASSIPGSPQPQHF

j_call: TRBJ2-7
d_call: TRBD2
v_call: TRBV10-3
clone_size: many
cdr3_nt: TGTGCCACCGGTCAGAGCGGGAGACGCCCCGACGAGCAGTACTTC
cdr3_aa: CATGQSGRRPDEQYF

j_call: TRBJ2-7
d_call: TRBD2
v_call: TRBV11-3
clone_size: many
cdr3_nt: TGTGCCAGCAGCTTACCCGGGAGGCCTAACGAGCAGTACTTC
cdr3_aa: CASSLPGRPNEQYF

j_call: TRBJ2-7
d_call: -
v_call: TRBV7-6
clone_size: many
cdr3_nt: TGTGCCAGCAGCTTAGGATCCTCCCAGGGCGAGCAGTACTTC
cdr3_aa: CASSLGSSQGEQYF

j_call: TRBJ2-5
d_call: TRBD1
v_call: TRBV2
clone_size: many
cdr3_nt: TGTGCCAGCGTTGGGACAGGGGGTTCAGGGACCCAGTACTTC
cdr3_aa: CASVGTGGSGTQYF

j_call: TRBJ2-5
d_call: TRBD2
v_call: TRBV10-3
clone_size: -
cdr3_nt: TGCGCCATCAGTGAGTCGACGACTAGCGGCCAAGAGACCCAGCACTTC
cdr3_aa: CAISESTTSGQETQHF

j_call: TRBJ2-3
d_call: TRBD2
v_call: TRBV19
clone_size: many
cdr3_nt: TGTGCCAGTGCTAGCGGAGCGGGGTTGAGCACAGATACGCAGTATTTT
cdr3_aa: CASASGAGLSTDTQYF

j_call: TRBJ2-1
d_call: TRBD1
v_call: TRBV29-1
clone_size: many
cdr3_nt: TGCAGCACCACTACCGGGACAGGATTCGGTGAGCAGTTCTTC
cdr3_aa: CSTTTGTGFGEQFF

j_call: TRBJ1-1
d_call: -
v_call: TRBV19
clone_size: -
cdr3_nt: TGTGCCACCTCGGAGCACACTGAAGCTTTCTTT
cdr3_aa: CATSEHTEAFF

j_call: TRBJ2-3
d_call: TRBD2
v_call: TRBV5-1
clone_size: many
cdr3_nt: TGCGCCAGCAGCCCCACGACTAGCGGGGATACGCAGTATTTT
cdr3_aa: CASSPTTSGDTQYF

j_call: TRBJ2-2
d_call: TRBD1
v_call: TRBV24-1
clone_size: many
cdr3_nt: TGTGCCACCAGTGATCCGGGACAGGGGGCCTCTGGGGAGCTGTTTTTT
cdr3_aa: CATSDPGQGASGELFF

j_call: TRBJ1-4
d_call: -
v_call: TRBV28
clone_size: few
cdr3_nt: TGTGCCAGCTCCACCAACAAGTTTAGTAATGAAAAACTGTTTTTT
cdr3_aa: CASSTNKFSNEKLFF

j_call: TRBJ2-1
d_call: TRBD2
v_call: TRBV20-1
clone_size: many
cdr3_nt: TGCAGTGCTACCCCGGGACTAGCGAGGAACAATGAGCAGTTCTTC
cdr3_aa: CSATPGLARNNEQFF

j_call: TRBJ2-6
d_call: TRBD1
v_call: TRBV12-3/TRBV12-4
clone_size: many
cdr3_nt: TGTGCCAGCAGCCCAAGGGGGCCTGGGGCCAACGTCCTGACTTTC
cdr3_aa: CASSPRGPGANVLTF

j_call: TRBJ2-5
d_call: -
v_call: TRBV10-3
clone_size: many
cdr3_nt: TGTGCCATCAGGGGGAGTATCCAAGAGACCCAGTACTTC
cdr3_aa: CAIRGSIQETQYF

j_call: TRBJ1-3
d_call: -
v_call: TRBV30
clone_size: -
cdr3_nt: TGTGCCTGGAGTGTACGAGGATCCTCTGGAAACACCATATATTTT
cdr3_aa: CAWSVRGSSGNTIYF

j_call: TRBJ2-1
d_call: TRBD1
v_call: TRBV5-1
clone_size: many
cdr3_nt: TGCGCCAGCAGCCTTGGAGGACAGGTAATAATCGAGCAGTTCTTC
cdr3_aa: CASSLGGQVIIEQFF

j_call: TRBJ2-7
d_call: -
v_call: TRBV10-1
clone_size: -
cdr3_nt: TGCGCCAGCGGTGAGGGACCTCGGGGATCCTACGAGCGGTACTTC
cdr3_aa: CASGEGPRGSYERYF

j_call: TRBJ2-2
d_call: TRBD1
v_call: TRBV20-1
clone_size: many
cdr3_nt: TGCAGTGCTACCCCAGGGGGCTGGTACACCGGGGAGCTGTTTTTT
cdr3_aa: CSATPGGWYTGELFF

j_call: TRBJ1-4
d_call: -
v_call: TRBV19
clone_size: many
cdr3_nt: TGTGCCAGTAGTATGACGGGTGTCGGACAGTATAATGAAAAACTGTTTTTT
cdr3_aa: CASSMTGVGQYNEKLFF

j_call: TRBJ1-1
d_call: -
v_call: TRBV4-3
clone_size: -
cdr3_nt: TGCGCCAGCACAAAAGGACGGCTGTTCACTGAAGCTTTCTTT
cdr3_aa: CASTKGRLFTEAFF

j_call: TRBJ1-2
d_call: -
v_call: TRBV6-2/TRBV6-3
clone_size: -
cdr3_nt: TGTGCCAGCAGTTATCCGCCAGGGTATTATGGCTACACCTTC
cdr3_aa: CASSYPPGYYGYTF

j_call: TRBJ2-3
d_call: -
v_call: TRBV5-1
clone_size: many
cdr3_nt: TGCGCCAGCATCGGGACAGATACGCAGTATTTT
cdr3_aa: CASIGTDTQYF

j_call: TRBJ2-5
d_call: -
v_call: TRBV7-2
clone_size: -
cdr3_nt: TGTGCTAGAGCCCAGGGTTACATTGAGACCCAGTACTTC
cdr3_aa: CARAQGYIETQYF

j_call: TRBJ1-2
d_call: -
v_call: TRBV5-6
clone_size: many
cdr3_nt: TGTGCCAGCAGCTTGGAGGCAGGGCTAGTGCATGGCTACACCTTC
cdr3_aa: CASSLEAGLVHGYTF

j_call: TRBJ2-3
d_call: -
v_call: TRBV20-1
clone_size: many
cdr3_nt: TGCAGTGCTCCCCTAGTGGGCACAGATACGCAGTATTTT
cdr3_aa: CSAPLVGTDTQYF

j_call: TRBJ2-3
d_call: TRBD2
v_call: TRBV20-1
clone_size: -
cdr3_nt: TGCAGTGCTAGAGATCCCTGGGGGCGAGCGGGAGGCCCCCCGTCGAGTGAGCAGTATTTT
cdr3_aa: CSARDPWGRAGGPPSSEQYF

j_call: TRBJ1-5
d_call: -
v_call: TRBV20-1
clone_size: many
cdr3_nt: TGCAGTGCAAAAAAGCAGGGTTTCAATAGCAATCAGCCCCAGCATTTT
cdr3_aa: CSAKKQGFNSNQPQHF

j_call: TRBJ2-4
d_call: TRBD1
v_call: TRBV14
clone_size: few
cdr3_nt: TGTGCCAGCAGTCCCCGACAGGGTGGCATTCAGTACTTC
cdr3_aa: CASSPRQGGIQYF

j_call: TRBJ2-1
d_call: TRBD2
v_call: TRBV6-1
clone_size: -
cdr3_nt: TGTGCCAGCAGACCAAGCGGGAGCTCCTACAATGAGCAGTTCTTC
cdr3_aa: CASRPSGSSYNEQFF

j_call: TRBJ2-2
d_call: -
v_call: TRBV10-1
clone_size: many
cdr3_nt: TGCGCCAGCAGTGAGGTAGCGGCGAACACCGGGGAGCTGTTTTTT
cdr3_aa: CASSEVAANTGELFF

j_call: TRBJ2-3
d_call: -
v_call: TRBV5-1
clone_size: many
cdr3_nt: TGCGCCAGCAGCCCTCGGGACGGGAACACAGATACGCAGTATTTT
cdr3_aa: CASSPRDGNTDTQYF

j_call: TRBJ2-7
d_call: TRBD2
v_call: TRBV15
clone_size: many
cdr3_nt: TGTGCCACCAGCAACCTAGCGGGAGGACGGGAGCAGTACTTC
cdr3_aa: CATSNLAGGREQYF

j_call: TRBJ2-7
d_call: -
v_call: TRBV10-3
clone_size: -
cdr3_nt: TGTGCCATCAGTGACGCGGGCGTCTACGAGCAGTACTTC
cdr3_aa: CAISDAGVYEQYF

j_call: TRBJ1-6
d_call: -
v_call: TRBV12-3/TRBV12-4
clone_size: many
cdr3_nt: TGTGCCAGCAGCGGGACAACCGCAGGTTCACCCCTCCACTTT
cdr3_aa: CASSGTTAGSPLHF

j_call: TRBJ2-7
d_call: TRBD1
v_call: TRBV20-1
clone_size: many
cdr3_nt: TGCAGTGCTAGAGACTGGACAGGGGTCTTTTACGAGCAGTACTTC
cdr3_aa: CSARDWTGVFYEQYF

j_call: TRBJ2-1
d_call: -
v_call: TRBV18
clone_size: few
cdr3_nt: TGTGCCAGCTCACCATATCAAAACAGAAATGAGCAGTTCTTC
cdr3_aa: CASSPYQNRNEQFF

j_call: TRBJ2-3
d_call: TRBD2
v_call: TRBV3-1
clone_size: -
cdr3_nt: TGTGCCAGCAGCCGGACTAGCGGGAGGGGTACGCAGTATTTT
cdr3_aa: CASSRTSGRGTQYF

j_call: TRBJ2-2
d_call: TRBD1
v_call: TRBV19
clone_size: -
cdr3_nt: TGTGCCAGTAGTTTAGAAACAGGGGGCGAGGAGCTGTTTTTT
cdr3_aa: CASSLETGGEELFF

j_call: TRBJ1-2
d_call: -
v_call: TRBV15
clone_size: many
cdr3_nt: TGTGCCACCAGCAGAGTCGTGAAAAGACCGTCTTCGGATGGCTACACCTTC
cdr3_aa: CATSRVVKRPSSDGYTF

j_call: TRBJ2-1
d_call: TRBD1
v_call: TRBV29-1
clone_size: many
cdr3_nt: TGCAGCGTTAAAGACAGGGGTGGGGATGAGCAGTTCTTC
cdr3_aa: CSVKDRGGDEQFF

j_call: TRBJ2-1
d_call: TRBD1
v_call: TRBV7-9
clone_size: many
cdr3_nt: TGTGCCAGCAGGACGGGACAGGCATACAATGAGCAGTTCTTC
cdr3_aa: CASRTGQAYNEQFF

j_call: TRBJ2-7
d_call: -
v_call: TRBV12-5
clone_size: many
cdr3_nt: TGTGCTAGTGGATCATCGGTTGGTATCTCAACCTACGAGCAGTACTTC
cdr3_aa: CASGSSVGISTYEQYF

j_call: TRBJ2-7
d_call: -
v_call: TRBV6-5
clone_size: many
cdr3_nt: TGTGCCAGCAGCCGATCAGGAGTCGCCTCCTACGAGCAGTACTTC
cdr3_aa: CASSRSGVASYEQYF

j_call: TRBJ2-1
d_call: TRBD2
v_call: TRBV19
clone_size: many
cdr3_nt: TGTGCCAGTAGGTCCCCCCGACTAGCGGCCGAGGGGAATGAGCAGTTCTTC
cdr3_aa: CASRSPRLAAEGNEQFF

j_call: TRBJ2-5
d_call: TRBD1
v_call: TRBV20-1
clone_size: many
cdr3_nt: TGCAGTGCTAGTAGACAGGGAGAGACCCAGTACTTC
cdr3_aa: CSASRQGETQYF

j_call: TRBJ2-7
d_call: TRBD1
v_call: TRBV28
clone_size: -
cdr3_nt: TGTGCCAGCAGTTTAATGGGACAGGCCTACGAGCAGTACTTC
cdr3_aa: CASSLMGQAYEQYF

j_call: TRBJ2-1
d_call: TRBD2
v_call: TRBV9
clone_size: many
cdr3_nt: TGTGCCAGCAGTGTCGGGACTAGCGGATATAACAATGAGCAGTTCTTC
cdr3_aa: CASSVGTSGYNNEQFF

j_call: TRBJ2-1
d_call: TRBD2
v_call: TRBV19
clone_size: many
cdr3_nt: TGTGCCAGTAGTGTGGGAGGGCCGAATGAGCAGTTCTTC
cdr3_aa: CASSVGGPNEQFF

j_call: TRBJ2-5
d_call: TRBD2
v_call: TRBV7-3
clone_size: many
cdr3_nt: TGTGCCAGCAGCCGCTCAGCGGGAGAAGAGACCCAGTACTTC
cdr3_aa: CASSRSAGEETQYF

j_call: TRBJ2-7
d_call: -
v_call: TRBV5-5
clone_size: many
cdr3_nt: TGTGCCAGCAGCTTGGAGATGGGTTCCTCCTACGAGCAGTACTTC
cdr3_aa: CASSLEMGSSYEQYF

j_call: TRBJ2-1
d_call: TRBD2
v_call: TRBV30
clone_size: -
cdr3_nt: TGTGCCTGGAGCACCCTAGCGGGAGGGTATGAGCAGTTCTTC
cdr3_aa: CAWSTLAGGYEQFF

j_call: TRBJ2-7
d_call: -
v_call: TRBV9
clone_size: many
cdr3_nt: TGTGCCAGCAGCGTAGGAACTAACTCCTACGAGCAGTACTTC
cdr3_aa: CASSVGTNSYEQYF

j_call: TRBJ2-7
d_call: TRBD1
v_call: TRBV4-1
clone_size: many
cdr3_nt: TGCGCCAGCAGCCTGCTCGGACAGGGGGCGTACGAGCAGTACTTC
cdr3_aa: CASSLLGQGAYEQYF

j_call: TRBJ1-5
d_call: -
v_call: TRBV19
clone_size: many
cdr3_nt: TGTGCCAGTAGTATAGATCACCGGACTCCTCAGCCCCAGCATTTT
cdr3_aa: CASSIDHRTPQPQHF

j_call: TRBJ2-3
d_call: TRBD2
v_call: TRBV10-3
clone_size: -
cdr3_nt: TGTGCCATCACGGGGGGGGCAGGAGCCACAGATACGCAGTATTTT
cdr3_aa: CAITGGAGATDTQYF

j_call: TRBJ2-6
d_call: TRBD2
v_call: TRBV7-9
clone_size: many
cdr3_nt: TGTGCCAGCAGCCGATCGGGGGGGGGGCCCTCTGGGGCCAACGTCCTGACTTTC
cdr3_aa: CASSRSGGGPSGANVLTF